The clone carrying this T cell receptor (beta chain) was seen many times. Its target is not known. The data were obtained in a study of tumor-infiltrating lymphocytes in primary liver carcinoma. Study outcomes and limitations: There were only about 7.5-25% of top clones found in all five tumor regions.

From roughly 21-30 mg of unsorted bulk tissue, DNA and RNA were co-extracted together. Surgeons resected the patients' primary liver carcinomas. Germline lookup yields CDR1 LNHDA and CDR2 SQIVND (reference sequence). Between the trimmed V and J ends, which lost 2 bases and 2 bases, there was a span of 6 bases. The CDR3 is 13 residues long. With roughly 540 ng total RNA as template and a constant-region primer, TCR beta cDNA was made. Libraries for TCR beta were built through three nested multiplex PCR rounds, which together made up a slightly modified ARM-PCR procedure. TRBV1-TRBV30 forward primers and a C-beta reverse primer were used in the first two PCR rounds, which each ran for 9 to 10 cycles. A single record per CDR3 protein comes from TCRdb applying MiXCR to the multiplex PCR reads. This table has 45,000 to 55,000 distinct CDR3 sequences, over 65% appearing once.

This chain connects TRBV19 to TRBJ2-5; D unresolved. The receptor was isolated from a man aged 40-49 years with primary liver carcinoma and hepatitis B virus infection. The source material was liver tumor tissue from sampling region 2. Regarding subset: tumor region T2, inferior pole. The chain's CDR3 is CASSILLQETQYF. CDR3 nucleotides: TGTGCCAGTAGTATATTACTACAAGAGACCCAGTACTTC.